The clone carrying this T cell receptor beta chain was counted only a few times. With duration under 3 months, ophthalmopathy was active: Clinical Activity Score at least 3, NOSPECS at least 4. It was uncontrolled infection, other autoimmune disease, pregnancy or lactation that excluded patients. The CDR3 sequence is 14 residues long. V lost 2 bases to trimming and J lost 7 bases, with 9 bases between them. Germline V lookup: CDR1 MNHEY, CDR2 SMNVEV (reference sequence). TCR beta CDR3 region amplification was performed from RNA transcripts. A set of HTBI primers served as the primers for a first-round RT-PCR of the TCR CDR3. MiXCR was run by TCRdb on the multiplex PCR reads, yielding one entry per CDR3 protein. The sample holds about 500,000 distinct CDR3 sequences, about a sixth seen once. The record originates from a study of T cells in Graves' hyperthyroidism and ophthalmopathy.

The V gene is TRBV27, the J gene TRBJ1-6; D is unclear. The source of this sequence is a woman younger than 30 with Graves' ophthalmopathy. Input material: blood. The chain's CDR3 is CASSLKGMNSPLHF. The CDR3 DNA reads TGTGCCAGCAGTTTAAAAGGGATGAATTCACCCCTCCACTTT.